The next 7 T cell receptor beta chains were all read from a single sample in a study of Tregs in tolerant kidney transplant recipients. Some clones are missing from TCRdb's copy, which holds only in-frame ones; the method was immunoSEQ multiplex PCR. The sample lists some 90,000 clones, more than 90% seen once, with around 4.5% in the top ten. Source material: CD8+ T cells from blood. These receptors all come from a human donor in good health.

V usage is TRBV6-5 and J usage is TRBJ2-7, with 8 positions matching TRBD1. J was trimmed by 3 bases and V by 1 base; bases with no gene match: 5. This CDR3 spans 15 amino acids. The germline CDR1 and CDR2 sequences are MNHEY and SVGAGI. CDR3 sequence reads: CASSYLGTGVYEQYF. As DNA, the CDR3 is TGTGCCAGCAGTTACTTAGGGACAGGAGTCTACGAGCAGTACTTC.

The rearrangement uses TRBV30 and TRBJ1-4; D not resolved. Germline V gene lookup returns CDR1 GTSNPN and CDR2 SVGIG (reference sequence). The CDR3 runs 14 residues. V was pared by 4 bases and J by 2 bases, with 11 bases between. As DNA, the CDR3 is TGTGCCTGGACCCTGGCCGGCACTAATGAAAAACTGTTTTTT. Its protein is CAWTLAGTNEKLFF.

The chain employs TRBV5-1 and TRBJ2-1; 7 nucleotides line up with TRBD1. The V and J ends lost 4 bases and 4 bases, in that order; junction bases with no gene match: 5. Germline-derived CDR1 and CDR2 are SGHRS and YFSETQ. This CDR3 is 14 amino acids long. CDR3: CASSPRDSYNEQFF. In nucleotides, the CDR3 is TGCGCCAGCAGCCCCCGGGACAGTTACAATGAGCAGTTCTTC.

The rearrangement uses TRBV5-6 and TRBJ2-7; no clear D. Between the trimmed V and J ends, which lost 7 bases and 3 bases, there was a span of 11 bases. Per the germline V gene, CDR1 is SGHDT and CDR2 is YYEEEE. The CDR3 loop spans 12 amino acids. This CDR3 is CASAGQDYEQYF. The CDR3 DNA reads as TGTGCCAGCGCCGGGCAAGACTACGAGCAGTACTTC.

The chain's CDR3 is CASTIHQGVGEQYF. The CDR3 nucleotides read TGTGCCAGCACCATACACCAGGGGGTGGGAGAGCAGTACTTC. This rearrangement joins TRBV6-5 to TRBJ2-7; 7 bases are a match to TRBD1. Germline lookup yields CDR1 MNHEY and CDR2 SVGAGI. The CDR3 length is 14 residues. The ends lost 7 bases at V and 7 bases at J; junction bases unmatched: 13.

The gene calls are TRBV5-8 and TRBJ2-3; tentative D call: TRBD2 (6 bases). Germline CDR1 reads SGHTS; CDR2 reads YDEGEE. The CDR3 is made up of 15 amino acids. Trimming shortened V by 4 bases and J by 0 bases, and 12 bases separated the two germline ends. CDR3 residues: CASSPGLSSTDTQYF. CDR3 DNA sequence: TGTGCCAGCAGCCCGGGACTGTCTAGCACAGATACGCAGTATTTT.

The gene calls are TRBV6-5 and TRBJ2-7; a weak D match, TRBD2 (5 bases). The CDR3 covers 14 residues. The germline V gene encodes CDR1 MNHEY and CDR2 SVGAGI. Between the trimmed V and J ends, which lost 3 bases and 3 bases, there was a span of 12 bases. Here the CDR3 reads CASSYSGILYEQYF. The DNA of the CDR3 is TGTGCCAGCAGTTATTCGGGAATCCTCTACGAGCAGTACTTC.